This record concerns one T cell receptor (beta chain) sequence. No antigen is known for it. No qualities accompany the bases; no much larger clone lies one base away. The CDR3 goes from the cysteine to the phenylalanine over 16 residues. Only the CDR3 DNA stays, 48 bases, in frame from base 1. Taken from the germline V gene, the CDR1 and CDR2 loops are LGHNA and YNFKEQ. V loses 1 base, J loses 0 bases, and the germline ends lie 10 bases apart. This entry is derived from a study of blood T cell repertoires in COVID-19 (dated by TCRdb to 2019 to 2021). Background for the entire study: Samples covering the acute and convalescent phases of COVID-19 were provided by collaborators in the United States, Italy and Spain. A freely available public database, intended as a resource for researchers studying the immune response to SARS-CoV-2, is where the repertoires were released. Where available, HLA class I and class II types were taken from metadata supplied by the sample provider and were not determined by assay-based typing. Deeply sampled blood TCRbeta repertoires from subjects exposed to, actively infected with, or recovered from COVID-19 were included in the dataset. The sample metadata nearly always contained a de-identified subject ID, COVID-19 status, age in years and sex. The samples were drawn from two sources: the first 160 participants of the ongoing ImmuneRACE study, and some 1,300 subjects contributed by 6 global collaborators. The material from the prospective study consisted of cDNA or gDNA derived from T cells, B-cell-depleted T cells, or PBMCs.

The immunoSEQ Assay, a bias-controlled multiplex PCR, was used to amplify TCRbeta CDR3 regions from genomic DNA. For the original study's pipeline: Nucleated cell counts per sample were estimated from amplification of reference gene primers within the assay. To quantify the absolute abundance of each unique TCRbeta CDR3 rearrangement, sequence reads were collapsed and filtered. For each sample, productive Simpson clonality was calculated as the square root of Simpson's diversity index across productive rearrangements. TCRdb carries this immuneACCESS record with in-frame sequences only. Its versions omit some clonotypes, under half of them owing to an unresolved V gene in the studies checked, with the rest unexplained. V and J calls plus clone size are reproduced from that table; the DNA served to infer D and trimming. Here the sample has about 120,000 clones; roughly 81% occur a single time. The top ten clonotypes cover around 3.4% of the sample.

Each collaborating institution followed its own protocols to collect whole blood in K2EDTA tubes. Collaborator samples were shipped for TCRbeta analysis as frozen whole blood, isolated PBMCs, or DNA extracted from either sample type. General study outcomes and caveats: The quantity of clinical and demographic metadata differed by source and by participant and was supplied without curation.

The chain was built from TRBV4-2 and TRBJ1-3; the D gene is perhaps TRBD1, on 5 matching bases. The receptor's source is a man aged 40-49 years with acute or convalescent COVID-19. What was sequenced was peripheral blood. The nucleotides read TGTGCCAGCAGCCAAGTGGGGCTAGACTCTGGAAACACCATATATTTT. The encoded protein is CASSQVGLDSGNTIYF.